This T cell receptor beta chain is from a study of blood T cell repertoires in COVID-19. Libraries were prepared by immunoSEQ multiplex PCR; TCRdb keeps only in-frame clonotypes and omits some of them. The data show about 110,000 clones, about 79% seen once. J was trimmed by 3 bases and V by 3 bases; bases with no gene match: 5. Germline V lookup: CDR1 MDHEN, CDR2 SYDVKM. The CDR3 loop spans 14 amino acids. The rearrangement links TRBV28 to TRBJ2-7; 7 bases align to TRBD2. Sequenced input: peripheral blood. The TCR comes from a woman of 80 years or more with active or convalescent COVID-19. CDR3 DNA sequence: TGTGCCAGCAGTTTGGGAGGGACCCACTACGAGCAGTACTTC. Protein product: CASSLGGTHYEQYF.